These T cell receptor beta chains were read from a single sample in a study of blood T cells in healthy people across ages. Using its own MiXCR run on the 5' RACE reads, TCRdb lists one record per CDR3 protein. The sample has roughly 1,500,000 distinct CDR3 sequences, 42% seen once. The sample consisted of blood. These TCRs come from a woman aged 18-29 years in good health. Each CDR3 is given with its conserved first and last residue. The order of the fields is V gene, clone size, J gene, D gene, CDR3 protein, CDR3 DNA. A D gene is named only where the DNA matches it firmly. For some rows the clone size is stated as once, few or many, or as a class when expanded; others skip it.

v_gene: TRBV15; abundance: -; j_gene: TRBJ1-2; d_gene: -; CDR3aa: CATSRDRQPWGYGYTF; CDR3nt: TGTGCCACCAGCAGAGATAGACAGCCCTGGGGCTATGGCTACACCTTC
v_gene: TRBV11-2; abundance: -; j_gene: TRBJ1-6; d_gene: -; CDR3aa: CASSLDFSPLHF; CDR3nt: TGTGCCAGCAGCTTAGATTTTTCACCCCTCCACTTT
v_gene: TRBV21-1; abundance: -; j_gene: TRBJ2-2; d_gene: -; CDR3aa: CASSKGEGYAGELFF; CDR3nt: TGTGCCAGCAGCAAAGGGGAGGGTTACGCCGGGGAGCTGTTTTTT
v_gene: TRBV5-1; abundance: -; j_gene: TRBJ1-2; d_gene: TRBD1; CDR3aa: CASSRVPGQGYGYTF; CDR3nt: TGCGCCAGCAGTAGGGTTCCGGGACAGGGCTATGGCTACACCTTC
v_gene: TRBV5-1; abundance: -; j_gene: TRBJ2-5; d_gene: -; CDR3aa: CASSLAGGAAETQYF; CDR3nt: TGCGCCAGCAGCTTGGCTGGGGGGGCGGCAGAGACCCAGTACTTC
v_gene: TRBV20-1; abundance: -; j_gene: TRBJ2-1; d_gene: TRBD1; CDR3aa: CSARVQGARNGQFF; CDR3nt: TGCAGTGCTAGAGTACAGGGGGCGAGGAATGGGCAGTTCTTC
v_gene: TRBV3-1; abundance: once; j_gene: TRBJ1-6; d_gene: TRBD1; CDR3aa: CASSPRGHNSPLHF; CDR3nt: TGTGCCAGCAGCCCCAGGGGGCATAATTCACCCCTCCACTTT
v_gene: TRBV9; abundance: -; j_gene: TRBJ2-3; d_gene: -; CDR3aa: CASSVEVVRETYTDTQYF; CDR3nt: TGTGCCAGCAGCGTAGAGGTCGTACGGGAAACTTACACAGATACGCAGTATTTT
v_gene: TRBV6-1; abundance: once; j_gene: TRBJ2-7; d_gene: -; CDR3aa: CASILSRGAWYEQYF; CDR3nt: TGTGCCAGCATACTGAGCAGGGGGGCATGGTACGAGCAGTACTTC
v_gene: TRBV6-6; abundance: few; j_gene: TRBJ1-4; d_gene: -; CDR3aa: CASSYPQGMEEKLFF; CDR3nt: TGTGCCAGCAGTTACCCACAGGGCATGGAGGAAAAACTGTTTTTT
v_gene: TRBV27; abundance: -; j_gene: TRBJ1-2; d_gene: TRBD1; CDR3aa: CATKDRLYGYTF; CDR3nt: TGTGCCACCAAGGACAGGCTCTATGGCTACACCTTC
v_gene: TRBV2; abundance: -; j_gene: TRBJ2-5; d_gene: -; CDR3aa: CASRERGAQETQYF; CDR3nt: TGTGCCAGCAGAGAACGGGGGGCCCAAGAGACCCAGTACTTC
v_gene: TRBV28; abundance: -; j_gene: TRBJ1-1; d_gene: -; CDR3aa: CASAGVGRAGTEAFF; CDR3nt: TGTGCCAGCGCGGGGGTTGGCAGGGCAGGGACTGAAGCTTTCTTT
v_gene: TRBV27; abundance: -; j_gene: TRBJ2-1; d_gene: -; CDR3aa: CANSFYGPYEQFF; CDR3nt: TGTGCCAACAGTTTTTACGGGCCGTATGAGCAGTTCTTC
v_gene: TRBV21-1; abundance: -; j_gene: TRBJ1-5; d_gene: -; CDR3aa: CASSKGQGSNQPQHF; CDR3nt: TGTGCCAGCAGCAAAGGACAGGGAAGCAATCAGCCCCAGCATTTT
v_gene: TRBV20-1; abundance: few; j_gene: TRBJ2-7; d_gene: -; CDR3aa: CSARGPSEQYF; CDR3nt: TGCAGTGCTAGAGGACCTTCCGAGCAGTACTTC